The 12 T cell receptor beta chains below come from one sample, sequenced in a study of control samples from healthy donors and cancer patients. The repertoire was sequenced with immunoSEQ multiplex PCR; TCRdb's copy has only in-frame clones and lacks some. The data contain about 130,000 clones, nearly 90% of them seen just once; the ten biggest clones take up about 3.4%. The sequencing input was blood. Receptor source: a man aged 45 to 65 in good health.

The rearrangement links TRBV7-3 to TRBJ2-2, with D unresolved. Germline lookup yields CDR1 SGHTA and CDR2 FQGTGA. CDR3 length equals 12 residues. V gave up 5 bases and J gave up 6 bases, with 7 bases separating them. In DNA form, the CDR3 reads TGTGCCAGCAGCGAATTCGCCGGGGAGCTGTTTTTT. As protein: CASSEFAGELFF.

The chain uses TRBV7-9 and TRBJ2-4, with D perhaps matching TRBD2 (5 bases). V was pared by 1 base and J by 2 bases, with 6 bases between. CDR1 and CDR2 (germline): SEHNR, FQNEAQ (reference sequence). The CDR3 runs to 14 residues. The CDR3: CASSLGGTKNIQYF. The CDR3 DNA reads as TGTGCCAGCAGCTTAGGAGGGACCAAAAACATTCAGTACTTC. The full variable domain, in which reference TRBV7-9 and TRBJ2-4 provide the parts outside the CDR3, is DTGVSQNPRHKITKRGQNVTFRCDPISEHNRLYWYRQTLGQGPEFLTYFQNEAQLEKSRLLSDRFSAERPKGSFSTLEIQRTEQGDSAMYLCASSLGGTKNIQYFGAGTRLSVL.

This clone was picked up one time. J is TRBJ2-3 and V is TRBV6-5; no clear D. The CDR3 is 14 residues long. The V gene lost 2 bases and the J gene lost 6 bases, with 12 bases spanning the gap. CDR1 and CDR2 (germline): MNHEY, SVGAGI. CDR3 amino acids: CASSYTVSLDTQYF. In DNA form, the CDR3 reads TGTGCCAGCAGTTACACCGTAAGCCTCGATACGCAGTATTTT.

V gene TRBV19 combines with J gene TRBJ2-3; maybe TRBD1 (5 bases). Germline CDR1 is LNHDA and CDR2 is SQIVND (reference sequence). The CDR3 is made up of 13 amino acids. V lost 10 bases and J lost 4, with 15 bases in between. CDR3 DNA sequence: TGTGCCACCCAAGGGGTTGGCGCAGATACGCAGTATTTT. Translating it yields CATQGVGADTQYF.

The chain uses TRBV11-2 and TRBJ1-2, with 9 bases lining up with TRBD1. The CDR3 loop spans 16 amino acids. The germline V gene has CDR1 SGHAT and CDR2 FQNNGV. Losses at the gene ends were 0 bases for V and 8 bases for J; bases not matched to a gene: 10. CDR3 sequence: CASSLDYGTGPSGYTF. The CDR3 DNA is TGTGCCAGCAGCTTAGATTACGGGACAGGGCCCTCGGGCTACACCTTC.

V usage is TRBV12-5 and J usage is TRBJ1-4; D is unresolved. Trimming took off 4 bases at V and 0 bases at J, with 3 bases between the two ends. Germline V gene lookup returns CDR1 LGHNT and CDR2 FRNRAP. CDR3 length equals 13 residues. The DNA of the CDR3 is TGTGCTAGTGGTTCCTCAACTAATGAAAAACTGTTTTTT. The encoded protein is CASGSSTNEKLFF. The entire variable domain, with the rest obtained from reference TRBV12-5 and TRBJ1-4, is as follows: DARVTQTPRHKVTEMGQEVTMRCQPILGHNTVFWYRQTMMQGLELLAYFRNRAPLDDSGMPKDRFSAEMPDATLATLKIQPSEPRDSAVYFCASGSSTNEKLFFGSGTQLSVL.

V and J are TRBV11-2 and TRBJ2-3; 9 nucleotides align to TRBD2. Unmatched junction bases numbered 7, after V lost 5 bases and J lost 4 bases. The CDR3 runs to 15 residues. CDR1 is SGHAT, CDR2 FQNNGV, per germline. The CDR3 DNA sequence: TGTGCCAGCAGCGCTGGGACTAGCCCACCAGATACGCAGTATTTT. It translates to CASSAGTSPPDTQYF.

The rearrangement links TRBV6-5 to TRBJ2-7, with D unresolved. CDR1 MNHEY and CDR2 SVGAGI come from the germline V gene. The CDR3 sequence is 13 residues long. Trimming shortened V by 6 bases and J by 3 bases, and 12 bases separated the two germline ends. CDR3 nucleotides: TGTGCCAGCAGCTCCACGCCCAGCTACGAGCAGTACTTC. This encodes CASSSTPSYEQYF.

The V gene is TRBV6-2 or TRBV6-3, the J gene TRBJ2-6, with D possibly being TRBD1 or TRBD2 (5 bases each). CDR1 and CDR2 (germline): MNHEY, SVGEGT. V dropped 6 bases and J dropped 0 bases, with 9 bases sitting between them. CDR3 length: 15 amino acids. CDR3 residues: CASSYGGSGANVLTF. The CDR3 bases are TGTGCCAGCAGCTATGGGGGCTCTGGGGCCAACGTCCTGACTTTC.

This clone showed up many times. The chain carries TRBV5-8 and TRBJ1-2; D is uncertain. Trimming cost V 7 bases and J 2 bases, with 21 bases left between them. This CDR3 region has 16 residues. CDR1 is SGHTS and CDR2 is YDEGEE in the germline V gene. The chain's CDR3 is CASPFPEASGNYGYTF. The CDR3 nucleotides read TGTGCCAGCCCCTTTCCCGAGGCCAGCGGGAACTATGGCTACACCTTC.

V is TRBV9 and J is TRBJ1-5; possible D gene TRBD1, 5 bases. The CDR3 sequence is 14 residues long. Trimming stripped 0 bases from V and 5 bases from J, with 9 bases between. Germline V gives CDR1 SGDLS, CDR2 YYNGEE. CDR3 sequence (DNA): TGTGCCAGCAGCGTAGGGGGGAAGGATCAGCCCCAGCATTTT. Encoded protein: CASSVGGKDQPQHF.

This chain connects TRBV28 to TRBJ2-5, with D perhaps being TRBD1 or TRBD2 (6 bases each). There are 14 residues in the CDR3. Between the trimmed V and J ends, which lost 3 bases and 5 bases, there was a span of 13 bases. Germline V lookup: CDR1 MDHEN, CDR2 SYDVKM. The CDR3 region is CASSFGGGEETQYF. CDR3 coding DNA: TGTGCCAGCAGTTTTGGAGGGGGTGAGGAGACCCAGTACTTC.